This TCR beta chain was sequenced in a study of T cell repertoires in cytomegalovirus infection. Turning to the study itself: HLA-B-restricted CMV epitopes that are well studied, plus recently identified HLA-C-restricted ones, were used by the study.

MiXCR, applied by TCRdb to the reads, yields one record per CDR3 protein. The table has under 120,000 distinct CDR3 sequences, roughly two fifths seen once; the top ten hold just under 75%. As to this clonotype: Antigen specificity is unknown.

The study's findings and limits: Identification of carriers of CMV plus the relevant HLA was performed using cumulative public TCR beta family frequency. The response measured ex vivo was dominated by TCR beta clonotypes (HLA-C-restricted and CMV-specific).

The CDR3 has 14 residues. With 4 bases removed from V and 7 bases from J, the gap between germline ends came to 14 bases. CDR1 is MNHNS, CDR2 SASEGT, per germline. The sample consisted of CD8+ T cells from cultured PBMCs, taken from culture after CMV antigen stimulation. The clonotype was recovered from a human donor in good health (CMV status not recorded). Some clones in this sample may be carry-over from other donors' samples. The V call is TRBV6-1, the J call TRBJ2-1; possible D gene TRBD2, 5 bases. CDR3 loop: CASSAHVRGNEQFF. CDR3 sequence (DNA): TGTGCCAGCAGTGCACACGTCCGGGGAAATGAGCAGTTCTTC.